Detailed here is one T cell receptor beta chain. Clones were sequenced by immunoSEQ multiplex PCR, and TCRdb holds only the in-frame ones, with some missing. The sample carries some 410,000 clones, roughly 90% recorded once. The record originates from a study of blood T cell repertoires in COVID-19. The CDR3 spans 14 residues. Germline CDR1 and CDR2: KGHDR and SFDVKD. Germline trimming cut 3 bases from V and 5 bases from J; bases unmatched to any gene: 6. The study recruited people aged roughly 18 to 89 years across roughly 25 US areas. The clonotype comes from a woman aged 25 to 39 with acute COVID-19. The genes are TRBV24-1 and TRBJ2-7, with TRBD1 matching over 7 bases. Sequenced material: PBMCs or T cells enriched from blood (not recorded which). The CDR3 nucleotides read TGTGCCACCAGTGATGGACAGGACGGGGACGAGCAGTACTTC. Its protein product is CATSDGQDGDEQYF.